Detailed here is one T cell receptor beta chain. Original analysis: Researchers report that nucleated cell counts were estimated from reference gene primer amplification. Data came from immunoSEQ multiplex PCR; TCRdb stores just in-frame clones and leaves some out. D and trimming were read from the DNA, whereas the V and J calls and clone size are those reported in that table. The sample includes about 230,000 clones, approximately 80% of them seen just once. This entry is derived from a study of blood T cell repertoires in COVID-19. Study at large: Material from acute and convalescent COVID-19 was sourced from the United States, Italy and Spain. T cells, B-cell-depleted T cells, or PBMCs provided the cDNA or gDNA that served as material.

Germline V gives CDR1 MNHEY, CDR2 SVGAGI. The CDR3 contains 15 residues. V dropped 8 bases and J dropped 0; count of bases not matched to a gene: 6. The TCR originated in a man between 60 and 75 years old who had recovered from COVID-19. Sequenced material: PBMCs or T cells enriched from blood (not recorded which). J is TRBJ2-2 and V is TRBV6-5; the match to TRBD1 covers 7 bases. The CDR3 DNA reads TGTGCCAGCGGACAGGCGATTACGAACACCGGGGAGCTGTTTTTT. It codes for CASGQAITNTGELFF.